Reported below is one T cell receptor beta chain. Its target is unknown. Those who donated were healthy HIV-negative adults, with no recent acute infections or vaccinations reported. These data originate in a study of shared clonotypes between healthy human individuals. As for the study in general: The study enrolled a couple of women and a few men aged 18 to 49. Plates per donor: three CD4 naive, three CD4 memory, two CD8 naive, one CD8 memory. Broader study findings: Researchers sampled only blood; tissue repertoires likely differ.

The protocol was immunoSEQ multiplex PCR, while the TCRdb copy is restricted to in-frame clones and leaves out a portion. This table has about 2.4 million clones, roughly 92% appearing once. This TCR was sampled from a man between 18 and 29 years old in good health. The source material was naive CD4+ T cells sorted from blood. Subset specified: CD45RA+ positively selected.

This CDR3 is CASRRTGLTDTQYF. The CDR3 DNA is TGTGCCAGCCGCCGGACAGGGCTCACAGATACGCAGTATTTT. This sequence joins TRBV5-4 and TRBJ2-3; 8 bases are shared with TRBD1. V shed 7 bases and J 2 bases; nucleotides not matched to a gene: 6. Per germline, CDR1 SGHNT and CDR2 YYREEE (reference sequence). There are 14 residues in the CDR3.